This paragraph reports one T cell receptor (beta chain). Antigen specificity is unknown. The sample belongs to a study of cytomegalovirus exposure and HLA in healthy donors. Study results and caveats: Rare sequences made up most TCRs, while some public TCRs were found in many donors.

PCR used 60 Vbeta primers and 13 Jbeta primers. Only in-frame clones appear in the TCRdb table, and some are missing; sequencing was by immunoSEQ multiplex PCR. The table records 75,000 to 100,000 clones, about 82% of them present only once. The CDR3 is 19 residues long. With V trimmed by 0 bases and J by 2 bases, 15 bases remained unmatched. The rearrangement joins TRBV23-1 to TRBJ2-7; 8 bases are shared with TRBD1. TRBV23-1 is identified as an open reading frame with a role that is uncertain. The sequence was obtained from a man in his thirties or forties in good health and CMV-seronegative. Sequencing used PBMCs. In DNA form, the CDR3 reads TGCGCCAGCAGTCAATCCCCAGACAGGGGAACTCCACCTACCTACGAGCAGTACTTC. It translates to CASSQSPDRGTPPTYEQYF.